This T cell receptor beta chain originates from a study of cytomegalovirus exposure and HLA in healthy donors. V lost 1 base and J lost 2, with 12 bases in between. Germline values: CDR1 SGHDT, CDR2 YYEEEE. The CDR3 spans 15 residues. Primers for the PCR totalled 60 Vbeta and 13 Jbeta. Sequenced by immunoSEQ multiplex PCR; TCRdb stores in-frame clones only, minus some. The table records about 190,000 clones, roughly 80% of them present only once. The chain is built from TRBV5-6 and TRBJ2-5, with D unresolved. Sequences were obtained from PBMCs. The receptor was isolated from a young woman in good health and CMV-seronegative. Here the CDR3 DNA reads TGTGCCAGCAGCTTGCTGATCACACCTCAAGAGACCCAGTACTTC. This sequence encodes CASSLLITPQETQYF. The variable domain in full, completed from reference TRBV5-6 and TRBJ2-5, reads DAGVTQSPTHLIKTRGQQVTLRCSPKSGHDTVSWYQQALGQGPQFIFQYYEEEERQRGNFPDRFSGHQFPNYSSELNVNALLLGDSALYLCASSLLITPQETQYFGPGTRLLVL.